The 8 T cell receptor beta chains reported below all come from one sample, sequenced in a study of T cells in Graves' hyperthyroidism and ophthalmopathy. It was RNA transcripts that yielded the amplified TCR beta CDR3 regions. The primer set for the first-round RT-PCR of the TCR CDR3 was HTBI. MiXCR, applied by TCRdb to the multiplex PCR reads, yields one record per CDR3 protein. The sample yields fewer than 550,000 distinct CDR3 sequences, approximately 15% seen once. Sequencing was carried out using blood. These receptors came from a young woman with Graves' hyperthyroidism.

This clonotype was seen many times. This chain connects TRBV7-8 to TRBJ2-1; 11 bases are shared with TRBD2. With V trimmed by 1 base and J by 4 bases, 15 bases remained unmatched. The V gene's germline CDR1 is SGHVS and CDR2 FQNEAQ. CDR3 length equals 20 residues. CDR3 protein: CASSLDSWTSGRRQYNEQFF. In DNA form, the CDR3 reads TGTGCCAGCAGCTTAGACTCTTGGACTAGCGGGCGACGACAGTACAATGAGCAGTTCTTC.

The chain employs TRBV5-1 and TRBJ2-1; D is undetermined. The CDR3 sequence is 13 residues long. The V end lost 2 bases, the J end lost 5 bases, and 8 bases lay between the germline ends. In germline, CDR1 is SGHRS, CDR2 YFSETQ. In DNA, the CDR3 is TGCGCCAGCAGCTTCGATCGTAACAATGAGCAGTTCTTC. Amino acid sequence: CASSFDRNNEQFF. The full variable domain, with the rest looked up from reference TRBV5-1 and TRBJ2-1, is KAGVTQTPRYLIKTRGQQVTLSCSPISGHRSVSWYQQTPGQGLQFLFEYFSETQRNKGNFPGRFSGRQFSNSRSEMNVSTLELGDSALYLCASSFDRNNEQFFGPGTRLTVL.

V and J are TRBV5-1 and TRBJ2-3; 14 bases are a match to TRBD2. Germline loops: CDR1 SGHRS, CDR2 YFSETQ. The ends lost 3 bases at V and 3 bases at J; junction bases unmatched: 9. The CDR3 length is 18 residues. The CDR3 bases are TGCGCCAGCAGCTCGGGACTAGCGGGAGTATTACAAACAGATACGCAGTATTTT. Protein sequence: CASSSGLAGVLQTDTQYF.

About this clonotype itself: Just one base apart from a much larger clone, this may be a read error. The chain has TRBV12-3 or TRBV12-4 and TRBJ2-1; maybe TRBD1 (5 bases). This CDR3 has 16 residues. The CDR3 sequence is CANSPSEGASYNEQFF. CDR3 DNA sequence: TGTGCCAACAGTCCCAGTGAAGGGGCGTCCTACAATGAGCAGTTCTTC.

This clonotype was seen at least ten times. The chain employs TRBV6-1 and TRBJ2-1; the D gene is possibly TRBD1 (6 bases). The CDR3 has 14 residues. V lost 3 bases and J 8 bases, leaving 14 bases between the germline ends. Germline V gives CDR1 MNHNS, CDR2 SASEGT. CDR3 bases: TGTGCCAGCAGTGAGGAAGGGGGTCGGGATGAGCAGTTCTTC. This codes for CASSEEGGRDEQFF.

The DNA for the CDR3 is TGTGCCAGCAGCTTAGCGGGGGGAGTAATCACAGATACGCAGTATTTT. Amino acid sequence: CASSLAGGVITDTQYF. V gene TRBV7-3 combines with J gene TRBJ2-3, with 8 bases that match TRBD2. The CDR3 is 16 amino acids. J gave up 2 bases and V 2 bases, and 6 bases lay outside the gene matches. Germline V gives CDR1 SGHTA, CDR2 FQGTGA.

This clonotype was seen many times. J is TRBJ2-1 and V is TRBV28; possibly TRBD2 for D (5 bases). The CDR3 is 14 amino acids. Trimming removed 0 bases from V and 10 bases from J, with 13 bases in between. Per the germline V gene, CDR1 is MDHEN and CDR2 is SYDVKM. In DNA, the CDR3 is TGTGCCAGCAGTTTATGGGCCCAGAGGGCCGAGCAGTTCTTC. This encodes CASSLWAQRAEQFF.

This sequence joins TRBV4-2 and TRBJ1-5; 12 nucleotides line up with TRBD1. The length of the CDR3 is 16 residues. The trim removed 4 bases at V and 10 bases at J, leaving 11 bases unmatched. Germline assignment: CDR1 LGHNA and CDR2 YNFKEQ. CDR3: CASSRRGQGAGDPQHF. DNA for the CDR3: TGTGCCAGCAGCCGGAGGGGACAGGGGGCCGGGGATCCCCAGCATTTT.